Presented here are 15 T cell receptor beta chains from one specimen sequenced in a study of blood T cell repertoires in COVID-19. TCRdb keeps only in-frame clones here, not all; method: immunoSEQ multiplex PCR. The sample lists 200,000 or so clones, 70% to 85% seen once, with 6% to 8% in the top ten. Sequenced: peripheral blood. Receptors were obtained from a human donor with acute or convalescent COVID-19. The donor label of this sample is uncertain.

The chain carries TRBV9 and TRBJ1-3; TRBD1 matches 8 bases. The V and J ends lost 3 bases and 5 bases, in that order; junction bases with no gene match: 7. The germline gives CDR1 SGDLS, CDR2 YYNGEE. The CDR3 extends over 15 amino acids. The CDR3: CASSASGQGRNTIYF. The CDR3 coding sequence is TGTGCCAGCAGCGCCTCTGGACAGGGAAGAAACACCATATATTTT. Filled out from reference TRBV9 and TRBJ1-3, the complete variable domain reads DSGVTQTPKHLITATGQRVTLRCSPRSGDLSVYWYQQSLDQGLQFLIQYYNGEERAKGNILERFSAQQFPDLHSELNLSSLELGDSALYFCASSASGQGRNTIYFGEGSWLTVV.

The V call is TRBV29-1, the J call TRBJ1-4; possible D gene TRBD1, 6 bases. Trimming cost V 4 bases and J 8 bases, with 17 bases left between them. The CDR3 length is 14 residues. Germline CDR1 SQVTM, CDR2 ANQGSEA. The CDR3 DNA follows: TGCAGCGTTGGGACGGACAGAGGGCGAGAAAAACTGTTTTTT. Amino acid sequence: CSVGTDRGREKLFF. Looking up the rest from reference TRBV29-1 and TRBJ1-4 gives the full variable domain: SAVISQKPSRDICQRGTSLTIQCQVDSQVTMMFWYRQQPGQSLTLIATANQGSEATYESGFVIDKFPISRPNLTFSTLTVSNMSPEDSSIYLCSVGTDRGREKLFFGSGTQLSVL.

J is TRBJ1-1 and V is TRBV27; no definite D call. Between the trimmed V and J ends, which lost 0 bases and 0 bases, there was a span of 8 bases. CDR1 is MNHEY and CDR2 is SMNVEV in the germline V gene (reference sequence). CDR3 length equals 15 residues. DNA of the CDR3: TGTGCCAGCAGTTTATCGGGGAGGGTGAACACTGAAGCTTTCTTT. It yields the protein CASSLSGRVNTEAFF.

The chain employs TRBV6-5 and TRBJ2-2, with D unresolved. V lost 5 bases, J lost 2 bases, and 9 bases lay in between. Germline values: CDR1 MNHEY, CDR2 SVGAGI. The CDR3 contains 14 residues. DNA for the CDR3: TGTGCCAGCAGTCTTTCTAAAAACACCGGGGAGCTGTTTTTT. As protein: CASSLSKNTGELFF.

The chain is built from TRBV24-1 and TRBJ2-3, with 16 bases aligning to TRBD2. From germline, CDR1 is KGHDR and CDR2 SFDVKD. The CDR3 length is 18 residues. The trim removed 3 bases at V and 6 bases at J, leaving 8 bases unmatched. The CDR3 bases are TGTGCCACCAGTGATCCGGGACTAGCGGGAGGGCGTGAGGATACGCAGTATTTT. Its translation is CATSDPGLAGGREDTQYF.

J is TRBJ2-5 and V is TRBV3-1 (or the pseudogene TRBV3-2); D may be TRBD2 (6 bases). The CDR3 is made up of 18 amino acids. Germline values: CDR1 LGHDT, CDR2 YNNKEL (reference sequence). Trimming removed 5 bases at V and 2 bases at J, with 24 bases between. The CDR3 nucleotides read TGTGCCAGCAGCGGGAGTCGGACGGGAGTTATCTCACAAGAGACCCAGTACTTC. Amino acid sequence: CASSGSRTGVISQETQYF.

There are a few counts of this clone. This rearrangement joins TRBV7-2 to TRBJ2-4; D gene unclear. The CDR3 extends over 14 amino acids. Trimming removed 4 bases from V and 0 bases from J, with 7 bases in between. Germline V gives CDR1 SGHTA, CDR2 FQGNSA. The CDR3 protein is CASSSQRAKNIQYF. Written as DNA, the CDR3 is TGTGCCAGCAGCTCACAGAGAGCCAAAAACATTCAGTACTTC.

The CDR3 here is CASSLDWGGEQFF. The CDR3 DNA sequence: TGTGCCAGCAGCTTAGATTGGGGGGGTGAGCAGTTCTTC. V gene TRBV11-2 combines with J gene TRBJ2-1; 7 bases are a match to TRBD2. The length of the CDR3 is 13 residues. Germline V lookup: CDR1 SGHAT, CDR2 FQNNGV. V was clipped by 0 bases and J by 9 bases; unmatched bases: 2.

The table lists this clone with a count of one. The chain links TRBV29-1 to TRBJ1-2; a weak D match, TRBD1 (5 bases). Deletions cut 6 bases from V and 8 bases from J, with 22 bases between. The CDR3 is 14 residues long. Per the germline V gene, CDR1 is SQVTM and CDR2 is ANQGSEA. This CDR3 is CSVPNGQGLTGYTF. CDR3 nucleotides: TGCAGCGTCCCTAACGGCCAGGGATTGACCGGCTACACCTTC.

The CDR3 is CASSLTQGSDTQYF. The CDR3 DNA is TGTGCCAGCAGCTTAACGCAGGGGTCAGATACGCAGTATTTT. The chain is built from TRBV7-9 and TRBJ2-3, with D possibly TRBD1 on 6 matching bases. Germline lookup yields CDR1 SEHNR and CDR2 FQNEAQ (reference sequence). Trimming cost V 2 bases and J 4 bases, with 10 bases left between them. The CDR3 is 14 residues long.

This rearrangement joins TRBV29-1 to TRBJ1-1, with D possibly matching TRBD1 (5 bases). The germline V and J ends were trimmed by 4 bases and 5 bases, with 8 bases remaining between them. CDR3 size: 11 residues. Germline assignment: CDR1 SQVTM and CDR2 ANQGSEA. CDR3 bases: TGCAGCGTTGCCCAGGGAACTGAAGCTTTCTTT. Its translation: CSVAQGTEAFF.

The J gene is TRBJ1-5, the V gene TRBV6-4, with 7 bases identical to TRBD1. CDR3 length: 14 residues. CDR1 and CDR2 (germline): MRHNA, SNTAGT. V gave up 5 bases and J gave up 5 bases; unmatched junction bases: 6. The CDR3 DNA is TGTGCCAGCAGTACTCGACAGGGAGATCAGCCCCAGCATTTT. Translation gives CASSTRQGDQPQHF.

CDR3 in DNA: TGCGCCAGCTGCCTTAGTGCGGGGGCCGGACTGTTTTTT. It encodes CASCLSAGAGLFF. The chain links TRBV5-1 to TRBJ2-2, with D possibly matching TRBD2 (7 bases). The germline V gene encodes CDR1 SGHRS and CDR2 YFSETQ. The CDR3 spans 13 residues. The V end lost 7 bases, the J end lost 14 bases, and 21 bases lay between the germline ends. Complete variable domain (other parts from reference TRBV5-1 and TRBJ2-2): KAGVTQTPRYLIKTRGQQVTLSCSPISGHRSVSWYQQTPGQGLQFLFEYFSETQRNKGNFPGRFSGRQFSNSRSEMNVSTLELGDSALYLCASCLSAGAGLFFGEGSRLTVL.

This clone was seen just once. J is TRBJ1-5 and V is TRBV27; TRBD1 agrees at 8 bases. This CDR3 is 13 amino acids long. Germline V CDR1 and CDR2: MNHEY, SMNVEV (reference sequence). V was clipped by 6 bases and J by 4 bases; unmatched bases: 2. The CDR3 spells CASRQGVNQPQHF. Written as DNA, the CDR3 is TGTGCCAGCAGACAGGGGGTGAATCAGCCCCAGCATTTT.

This clone has a single count. The J gene is TRBJ2-6, the V gene TRBV4-3; possibly TRBD2 for D (6 bases). V dropped 0 bases and J dropped 0 bases, with 12 bases sitting between them. This CDR3 comprises 18 residues. Germline V lookup: CDR1 LGHNA, CDR2 YSLEER. The CDR3 bases are TGCGCCAGCAGCCAAGATCGCGAGGGACTCTCTGGGGCCAACGTCCTGACTTTC. Translated, it gives CASSQDREGLSGANVLTF.